Each of the 8 T cell receptor beta chains below was sequenced from the same sample in a study of T cells in Graves' hyperthyroidism and ophthalmopathy. Researchers took RNA transcripts and amplified the TCR beta CDR3 regions from them. Using the HTBI primer set, a first-round RT-PCR was run on the TCR CDR3. TCRdb independently ran MiXCR on the multiplex PCR reads; one entry per CDR3 protein. The sample has 500,000 to 550,000 distinct CDR3 sequences, around 20% seen once. Sequencing used blood. All receptors derive from a man younger than 35 with Graves' hyperthyroidism.

This clonotype was recorded at least ten times. The chain joins TRBV27 to TRBJ1-5; TRBD1 aligns across 7 bases. In germline, CDR1 is MNHEY, CDR2 SMNVEV (reference sequence). CDR3 length equals 15 residues. After removal of 5 bases from V and 4 bases from J, the junction contained 8 bases not matched to a gene. CDR3 residues: CASSPLAGGNQPQHF. CDR3 sequence (DNA): TGTGCCAGCAGTCCCCTCGCAGGGGGAAATCAGCCCCAGCATTTT.

The chain joins TRBV28 to TRBJ2-7; 8 bases agree with TRBD2. Trimming cost V 6 bases and J 0 bases; bases outside gene matches: 19. This CDR3 is 19 amino acids long. Germline V CDR1 and CDR2: MDHEN, SYDVKM. CDR3 bases: TGTGCCAGCAGCAACCTATGGGGTGCGGGGGGCCCCAACTCCTACGAGCAGTACTTC. It yields the protein CASSNLWGAGGPNSYEQYF.

This clonotype appeared many times. The chain carries TRBV2 and TRBJ1-5; 12 nucleotides align to TRBD1. The CDR3 is 16 residues long. Looked up from germline, CDR1 is SNHLY and CDR2 is FYNNEI. V gave up 7 bases and J gave up 6 bases; unmatched junction bases: 10. As DNA, the CDR3 is TGTGCCAGCACCCTGGTCGGGACAGGGGGCCTTCAGCCCCAGCATTTT. As protein: CASTLVGTGGLQPQHF.

The sample holds many counts of this clonotype. The genes are TRBV29-1 and TRBJ1-3; unclear D gene. V was trimmed by 0 bases and J by 2 bases, leaving 17 bases between them. Germline V lookup: CDR1 SQVTM, CDR2 ANQGSEA. The CDR3 contains 17 residues. The CDR3 DNA reads as TGCAGCGTTGAAGATGGTCTTGTAGAACAGCCTGGAAACACCATATATTTT. Protein: CSVEDGLVEQPGNTIYF.

This rearrangement joins TRBV6-9 to TRBJ2-4; D perhaps matches TRBD1 (6 bases). Looked up from germline, CDR1 is MNHGY and CDR2 is SVAAGI. Trimming pared 6 bases from V and 7 bases from J, leaving 13 bases between. The CDR3 runs 13 residues. As DNA, the CDR3 is TGTGCCAGCAGCCTACCTACAGGGAACATTCAGTACTTC. Amino acid sequence: CASSLPTGNIQYF.

In the case of this clonotype: A read error is possible here, since a much larger clone lies one base away. Since no conserved phenylalanine or tryptophan closes the CDR3, a read error is the likely cause. V usage is TRBV3-1 and J usage is TRBJ1-2; D perhaps matches TRBD1 (5 bases). Germline values: CDR1 LGHDT, CDR2 YNNKEL (reference sequence). The CDR3 covers 14 residues. V lost 3 bases, J lost 4 bases, and 12 bases lay in between. The CDR3 bases are TGTGCCAGCAGCCACCGCGGGACTCGCTATGGCTACACCGTC. Amino acids: CASSHRGTRYGYTV.

This clonotype was observed many times. This chain connects TRBV6-5 to TRBJ1-6; D not resolved. Germline V gene lookup returns CDR1 MNHEY and CDR2 SVGAGI. Trimming left V 0 bases short and J 9 bases short, with 12 bases between. The CDR3 spans 15 residues. The CDR3 DNA reads TGTGCCAGCAGTTACTCGGAGGGAGAGGGTTCACCCCTCCACTTT. Protein sequence: CASSYSEGEGSPLHF.

This clonotype was counted only a few times. The junction does not match germline at one end; this may be a read error. The chain links TRBV28 to TRBJ2-7; weak D call: TRBD2 (5 bases). Germline loops: CDR1 MDHEN, CDR2 SYDVKM. The CDR3 has 15 residues. In DNA, the CDR3 is TGTGCCAGCAGTTTAGTTACAGTTCGGGGATACGGGCAGTACTTC. Translating it yields CASSLVTVRGYGQYF.